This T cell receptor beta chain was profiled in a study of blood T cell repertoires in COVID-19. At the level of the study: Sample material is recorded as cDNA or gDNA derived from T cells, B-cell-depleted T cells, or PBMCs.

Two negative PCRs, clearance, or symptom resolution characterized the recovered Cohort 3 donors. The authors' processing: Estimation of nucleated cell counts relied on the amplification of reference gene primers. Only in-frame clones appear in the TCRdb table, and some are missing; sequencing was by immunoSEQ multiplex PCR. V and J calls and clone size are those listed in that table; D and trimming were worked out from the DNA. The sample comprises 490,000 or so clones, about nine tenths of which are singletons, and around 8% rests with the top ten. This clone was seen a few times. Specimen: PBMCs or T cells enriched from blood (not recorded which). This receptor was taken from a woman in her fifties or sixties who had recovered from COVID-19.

The CDR3 loop reads CASSPQVSSYNEQFF. The CDR3 nucleotides are TGCGCCAGCAGCCCGCAGGTCAGCTCCTACAATGAGCAGTTCTTC. This sequence joins TRBV10-1 and TRBJ2-1; no reliable D call. This CDR3 comprises 15 residues. CDR1 is WNHNN and CDR2 is SYGVQD in the germline V gene (reference sequence). The ends were cut back, 6 bases at V and 0 bases at J, with 12 bases in the middle.